This T cell receptor beta chain stems from a study of CD8+ T cells in alopecia areata. cDNA prepared by RNA extraction and subsequent reverse transcription served as the template for sequencing. Assay used: immunoSEQ multiplex PCR; TCRdb lists only in-frame clones, some missing. The profile covers under 150,000 clones, with 62% appearing a single time and 36% taken by the ten largest. Study-level results: An increase in clonality over normal scalp was evident in lesional scalp, especially alopecia totalis/universalis. Scalp specimens additionally yield sequences from normal skin's resident alphabeta T cells.

For this clone: What it recognizes is unknown.

CDR1 is SGDLS, CDR2 YYNGEE, per germline. The CDR3 has 13 residues. The V and J ends lost 4 bases and 1 base respectively, with 8 bases between them. The gene calls are TRBV9 and TRBJ2-5, with D unresolved. The sequencing sample was made of CD8+ T cells sorted from blood. The receptor was isolated from a human donor in good health. CDR3 in amino acids: CASSTRSQETQYF. CDR3 nucleotides: TGTGCCAGCAGCACCCGCTCCCAAGAGACCCAGTACTTC. The full variable domain, its missing parts supplied by reference TRBV9 and TRBJ2-5, is DSGVTQTPKHLITATGQRVTLRCSPRSGDLSVYWYQQSLDQGLQFLIQYYNGEERAKGNILERFSAQQFPDLHSELNLSSLELGDSALYFCASSTRSQETQYFGPGTRLLVL.